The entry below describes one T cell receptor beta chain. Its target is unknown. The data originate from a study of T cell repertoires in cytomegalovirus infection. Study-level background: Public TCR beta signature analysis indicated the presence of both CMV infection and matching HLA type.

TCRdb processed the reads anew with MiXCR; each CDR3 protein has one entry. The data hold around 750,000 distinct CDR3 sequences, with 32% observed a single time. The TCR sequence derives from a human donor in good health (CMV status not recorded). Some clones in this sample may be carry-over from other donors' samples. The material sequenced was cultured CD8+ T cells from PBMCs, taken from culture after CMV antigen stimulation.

In DNA form, the CDR3 reads TGTGCCAGCAGCTACGAACAGGGCTCGCAGCCCCAGCATTTT. Its translation: CASSYEQGSQPQHF. The V and J genes are TRBV7-6 and TRBJ1-5; possibly TRBD1 for D (6 bases). This CDR3 has 14 amino acids. V lost 4 bases, J lost 7 bases, and 14 bases lay in between. Germline V gives CDR1 SGHVS, CDR2 FNYEAQ.